This TCR beta chain was sequenced for a study of cytomegalovirus exposure and HLA in healthy donors. Looked up from germline, CDR1 is SEHNR and CDR2 is FQNEAQ (reference sequence). The CDR3 length is 15 residues. The primer mix had 60 Vbeta and 13 Jbeta primers. Libraries were prepared by immunoSEQ multiplex PCR; TCRdb keeps only in-frame clonotypes and omits some of them. The sample consists of more than 55,000 clones, 83% of them appearing once. Regarding the study as a whole: Later analysis indicated greater clonal expansion among HLA-associated TCR beta chains than among equally common other chains. Presence/absence analyses supposed approximately even sequencing depth among donors. TCR beta sequences reportedly predicted most subjects' HLA-A and HLA-B alleles accurately.

Concerning this clone: Its matching antigen is unknown. Its ends do not fully match the called genes, so a read error is possible.

No CMV serostatus was recorded for this donor. The specimen was PBMCs. The clonotype originates from a human donor in good health. The chain recombines TRBV7-9 with TRBJ1-5, with D possibly TRBD1 on 6 matching bases. CDR3 sequence (DNA): TGTTCCAGCAGCTTTGGGACAACCGTTGAAGAGCCCCAGCATTTT. Its translation: CSSSFGTTVEEPQHF. Variable domain in full (rest from reference TRBV7-9 and TRBJ1-5): DTGVSQNPRHKITKRGQNVTFRCDPISEHNRLYWYRQTLGQGPEFLTYFQNEAQLEKSRLLSDRFSAERPKGSFSTLEIQRTEQGDSAMYLCSSSFGTTVEEPQHFGDGTRLSIL.